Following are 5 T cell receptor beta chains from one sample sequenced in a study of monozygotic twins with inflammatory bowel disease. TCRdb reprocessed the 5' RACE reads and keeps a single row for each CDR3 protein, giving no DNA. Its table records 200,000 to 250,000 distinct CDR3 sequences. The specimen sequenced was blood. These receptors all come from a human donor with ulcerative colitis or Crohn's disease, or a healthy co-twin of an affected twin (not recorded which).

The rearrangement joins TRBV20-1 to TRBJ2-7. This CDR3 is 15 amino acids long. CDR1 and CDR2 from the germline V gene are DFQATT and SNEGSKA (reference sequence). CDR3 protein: CSARDQATSSYEQYF.

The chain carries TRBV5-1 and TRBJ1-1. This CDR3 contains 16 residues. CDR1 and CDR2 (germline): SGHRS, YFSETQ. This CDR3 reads CASSLVAGTMNTEAFF. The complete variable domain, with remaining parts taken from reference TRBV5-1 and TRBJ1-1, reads KAGVTQTPRYLIKTRGQQVTLSCSPISGHRSVSWYQQTPGQGLQFLFEYFSETQRNKGNFPGRFSGRQFSNSRSEMNVSTLELGDSALYLCASSLVAGTMNTEAFFGQGTRLTVV.

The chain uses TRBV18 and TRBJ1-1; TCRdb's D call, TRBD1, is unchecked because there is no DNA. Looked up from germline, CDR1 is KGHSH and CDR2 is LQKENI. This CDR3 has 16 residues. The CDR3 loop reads CASSPTDRTGGTEAFF.

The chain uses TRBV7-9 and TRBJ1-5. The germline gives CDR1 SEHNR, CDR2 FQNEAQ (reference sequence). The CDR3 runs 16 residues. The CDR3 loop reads CASSLGAEQSNQPQHF.

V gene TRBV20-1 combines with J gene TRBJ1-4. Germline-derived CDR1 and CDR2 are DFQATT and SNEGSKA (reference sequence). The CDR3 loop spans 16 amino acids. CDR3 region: CSARDLVYASREKLFF.